The text below deals with one T cell receptor (beta chain). The clone's antigen remains unknown. Within one base of it there is no much larger clone, and no base qualities were kept. This specimen comes from a study of T cell changes during pregnancy in multiple sclerosis (dated 2019 in TCRdb). At the level of the whole study: The study looked at changes in the T cell repertoire across pregnancy in women with multiple sclerosis.

From cysteine to phenylalanine, the CDR3 is 16 amino acids long. Only the CDR3 portion is preserved as DNA: 48 bases, with reading frame beginning at the first base. The germline V gene provides CDR1 SGHRS and CDR2 YFSETQ. Ends trimmed: V by 4 bases, J by 3 bases; bases unmatched to a gene: 9. The library was prepared using the immunoSEQ multiplex PCR assay. As stored in TCRdb, this immuneACCESS dataset retains in-frame rearrangements with V and J assigned. A fraction of the clones does not appear; measured against another copy, unresolved V genes explain less than half of the discrepancy, and the remainder lacks a known reason. Counted in this sample were tens of thousands of clones; around 94% of them appeared once. The top ten clones comprise about 0.13% of the sample.

The V and J segments used are TRBV5-1 and TRBJ2-3; TRBD1 aligns with 9 central bases. The receptor's source is a female donor with multiple sclerosis, enrolled in a pregnancy study. Sample: CD4+ T cells from peripheral blood mononuclear cells, taken after pregnancy. The base sequence is TGCGCCAGCAGCACCCTCCGGGACAGGGATACAGATACGCAGTATTTT. Its protein is CASSTLRDRDTDTQYF.